These T cell receptor beta chains were read from a single sample in a study of blood T cell repertoires in COVID-19. Data came from immunoSEQ multiplex PCR; TCRdb stores just in-frame clones and leaves some out. The table records approximately 170,000 clones, roughly 84% of them present only once. Sequencing was done on a sample of peripheral blood. These receptors came from a man at least 80 years old with COVID-19, enrolled during active disease. Each CDR3 is given with its conserved first and last residue. The D gene is left open where the match is weak. The size of a clone is reported for some rows only, either as once, few or many, or as a class for expanded clones.

clone size | D gene | J gene | V gene | CDR3 protein | CDR3 DNA
NA | TRBD1 | TRBJ1-1 | TRBV6-5 | CASSDNGQGLEEAFF | TGTGCCAGCAGCGACAACGGACAGGGGCTCGAGGAAGCTTTCTTT
NA | TRBD1 | TRBJ2-5 | TRBV14 | CASSQDRGRETQYF | TGTGCCAGCAGCCAGGACAGGGGGCGGGAGACCCAGTACTTC
NA | NA | TRBJ2-7 | TRBV12-5 | CASGLDRGRETYEQYF | TGTGCTAGTGGTTTGGATAGAGGCAGGGAAACCTACGAGCAGTACTTC
once | NA | TRBJ1-1 | TRBV12-5 | CASGLSRGSKVTEAFF | TGTGCTAGTGGTTTGTCTCGCGGCTCGAAGGTCACTGAAGCTTTCTTT
once | TRBD2 | TRBJ2-1 | TRBV5-1 | CASSAGTSGGWWFF | TGCGCCAGCAGCGCTGGGACTAGCGGGGGCTGGTGGTTCTTC
NA | TRBD1 | TRBJ1-6 | TRBV4-3 | CASSQEYTGGSPLHF | TGCGCCAGCAGCCAAGAGTACACAGGGGGCTCACCCCTCCACTTT
NA | NA | TRBJ1-1 | TRBV5-4 | CASSSTGFAEAFF | TGTGCCAGCAGTAGCACAGGGTTCGCTGAAGCTTTCTTT
NA | NA | TRBJ1-5 | TRBV18 | CASSPQGSNQPQHF | TGTGCCAGCTCACCACAGGGGTCCAATCAGCCCCAGCATTTT
NA | NA | TRBJ1-2 | TRBV28 | CASSRPGTPDYGYTF | TGTGCCAGCAGTCGCCCAGGGACACCCGACTATGGCTACACCTTC
NA | TRBD1 | TRBJ2-2 | TRBV7-2 | CASSLVTGVIAGELFF | TGTGCCAGCAGCTTAGTCACAGGGGTAATAGCCGGGGAGCTGTTTTTT
NA | TRBD1 | TRBJ1-1 | TRBV13 | CASSLWGLGQGNTEAFF | TGTGCCAGCAGCTTATGGGGTCTAGGACAGGGGAACACTGAAGCTTTCTTT
NA | TRBD1 | TRBJ2-3 | TRBV2 | CASSEGQGGTDTQYF | TGTGCCAGCAGCGAGGGACAGGGGGGCACAGATACGCAGTATTTT
NA | NA | TRBJ2-6 | TRBV5-5 | CASSLVPQSGANVLTF | TGTGCCAGCAGCTTGGTCCCCCAGTCTGGGGCCAACGTCCTGACTTTC
NA | TRBD1 | TRBJ2-1 | TRBV15 | CATSNPGQVYNEQFF | TGTGCCACCAGCAACCCGGGACAGGTCTACAATGAGCAGTTCTTC
NA | NA | TRBJ1-1 | TRBV7-9 | CASSLATGSTEAFF | TGTGCCAGCAGCCTCGCTACCGGTAGCACTGAAGCTTTCTTT
NA | NA | TRBJ1-2 | TRBV6-5 | CASSFPSGSYTF | TGTGCCAGCAGTTTCCCTTCAGGGAGCTACACCTTC
NA | NA | TRBJ2-3 | TRBV5-4 | CASSLGANTQYF | TGTGCCAGCAGCTTAGGGGCGAATACGCAGTATTTT
NA | NA | TRBJ2-7 | TRBV27 | CASSTRGRELSYEQYF | TGTGCCAGCAGTACCCGAGGACGGGAACTCTCCTACGAGCAGTACTTC
NA | NA | TRBJ1-1 | TRBV7-6 | CASSLVNRENTEAFF | TGTGCCAGCAGCTTAGTGAACAGGGAGAACACTGAAGCTTTCTTT
NA | NA | TRBJ2-3 | TRBV5-1 | CASSLDRVWGTDTQYF | TGCGCCAGCAGCTTAGACCGGGTTTGGGGCACAGATACGCAGTATTTT
NA | NA | TRBJ2-3 | TRBV11-2 | CASSLSGTDTQYF | TGTGCCAGCAGCTTAAGCGGCACAGATACGCAGTATTTT
NA | NA | TRBJ1-2 | TRBV19 | CATTRTPVRYGYTF | TGTGCCACAACTCGGACACCTGTGAGGTATGGCTACACCTTC
NA | NA | TRBJ2-7 | TRBV27 | CASSLFGQSYEQYF | TGTGCCAGCAGTTTATTTGGCCAGTCCTACGAGCAGTACTTC
NA | NA | TRBJ1-5 | TRBV12-3/TRBV12-4 | CASSPSEPPQHF | TGTGCCAGCAGTCCGAGTGAGCCGCCCCAGCATTTT
once | TRBD1 | TRBJ1-1 | TRBV6-5 | CASSIRQGEAFF | TGTGCCAGCAGTATAAGACAGGGGGAAGCTTTCTTT
once | NA | TRBJ1-5 | TRBV19 | CASTGSRVLSNQPQHF | TGTGCCAGTACCGGGAGCCGGGTCCTAAGCAATCAGCCCCAGCATTTT
NA | TRBD2 | TRBJ2-1 | TRBV4-2 | CASTSSPSGGAYNEQFF | TGTGCCAGCACCTCTTCTCCCTCGGGGGGAGCCTACAATGAGCAGTTCTTC
NA | TRBD1 | TRBJ1-5 | TRBV2 | CASSAQGSNQPQHF | TGTGCCAGCAGTGCACAGGGGAGCAATCAGCCCCAGCATTTT
NA | NA | TRBJ2-3 | TRBV5-6 | CASGTTLTDTQYF | TGTGCCAGCGGGACAACTCTCACAGATACGCAGTATTTT
NA | NA | TRBJ2-2 | TRBV5-1 | CASSLARGVTGELFF | TGCGCCAGCAGCTTGGCCAGGGGGGTCACCGGGGAGCTGTTTTTT
NA | TRBD1 | TRBJ2-7 | TRBV19 | CASSIGTGGYEQYF | TGTGCCAGTAGTATCGGGACAGGGGGCTACGAGCAGTACTTC
NA | NA | TRBJ2-7 | TRBV19 | CASSRAGAYEQYF | TGTGCCAGTAGTCGGGCGGGGGCTTACGAGCAGTACTTC
once | TRBD1 | TRBJ1-1 | TRBV3-1/TRBV3-2 | CASSHSTGRYEAFF | TGTGCCAGCAGCCACTCGACAGGGAGGTATGAAGCTTTCTTT
few | TRBD1 | TRBJ1-1 | TRBV3-1/TRBV3-2 | CASSHYGGTGGKNTEAFF | TGTGCCAGCAGCCACTATGGTGGGACAGGGGGAAAGAACACTGAAGCTTTCTTT
NA | NA | TRBJ2-5 | TRBV6-5 | CASRRDRQETQYF | TGTGCCAGCAGGCGGGACAGACAAGAGACCCAGTACTTC
NA | NA | TRBJ1-6 | TRBV5-6 | CASSILGGTLHF | TGTGCCAGCAGCATCCTAGGAGGAACCCTCCACTTT
NA | NA | TRBJ1-5 | TRBV12-3/TRBV12-4 | CASRSGNQPQHF | TGTGCCAGCAGATCAGGTAATCAGCCCCAGCATTTT
NA | TRBD1 | TRBJ2-7 | TRBV10-3 | CAITSDRGSYEQYF | TGTGCCATCACCTCTGACAGGGGCTCCTACGAGCAGTACTTC
NA | NA | TRBJ2-5 | TRBV5-6 | CASSLLGEETQYF | TGTGCCAGCAGCTTGTTAGGGGAAGAGACCCAGTACTTC
once | NA | TRBJ2-1 | TRBV7-2 | CASSSQQVNEQFF | TGTGCCAGCAGCAGCCAACAGGTCAATGAGCAGTTCTTC
NA | NA | TRBJ2-3 | TRBV9 | CASSVPGLAGTQYF | TGTGCCAGCAGCGTCCCGGGACTGGCAGGTACGCAGTATTTT